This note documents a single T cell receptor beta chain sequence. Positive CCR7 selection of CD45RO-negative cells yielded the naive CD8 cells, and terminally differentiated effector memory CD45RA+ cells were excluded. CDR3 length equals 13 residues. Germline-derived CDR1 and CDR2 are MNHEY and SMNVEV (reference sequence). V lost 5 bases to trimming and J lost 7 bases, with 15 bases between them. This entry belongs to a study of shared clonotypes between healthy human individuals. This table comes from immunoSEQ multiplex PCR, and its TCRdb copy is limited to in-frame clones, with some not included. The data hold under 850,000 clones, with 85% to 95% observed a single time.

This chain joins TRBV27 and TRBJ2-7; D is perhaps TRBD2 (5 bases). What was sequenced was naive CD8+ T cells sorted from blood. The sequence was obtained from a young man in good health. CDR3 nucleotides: TGTGCCAGCAGTCCCAGCGGCACCCTAGAGCAGTACTTC. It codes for CASSPSGTLEQYF.